The entry that follows covers one T cell receptor (beta chain) sequence. Its antigen is as yet unknown. This entry comes from a study of T cell responses to AZD1222 COVID-19 vaccine. Study outcomes and limitations: Repertoire samples came only from after the peak T cell response. Dominant at 160-218 and 743-854, vaccine-associated CD4 TCRs also spanned spike.

Clones were read by immunoSEQ multiplex PCR, and TCRdb kept only the in-frame ones, dropping some. Of about 150,000 clones detected, roughly 92% appear once; the ten largest clones hold around 1.3%. Trimming cost V 5 bases and J 4 bases, with 9 bases left between them. The CDR3 length is 13 residues. Per the germline V gene, CDR1 is MNHEY and CDR2 is SMNVEV (reference sequence). V gene TRBV27 combines with J gene TRBJ1-5; D unresolved. The source is an adult in good health. The source material was peripheral blood, sampled on day 0 of AZD1222 vaccination. The CDR3: CASSSYYNQPQHF. Here the CDR3 DNA reads TGTGCCAGCAGTAGCTACTATAATCAGCCCCAGCATTTT.